One and the same sample provided the 12 T cell receptor beta chains below, sequenced in a study of human T cells and chemical hapten exposure. The sample's time point: healthy volunteer bleed at 2 weeks. The total RNA was obtained from whole blood that was not fractionated. Via MiXCR, TCRdb re-called the RACE reads, giving one row per CDR3 protein. The sample has more than 70,000 distinct CDR3 sequences, approximately 10% seen once; the top ten hold about 3.1%. Material for sequencing was whole blood. The source of these receptors is a female donor in good health. Some clones in this sample may be carry-over from other donors' samples.

There are a few counts of this clonotype. The V and J genes are TRBV3-1 and TRBJ2-1; TRBD2 matches 16 bases. The V gene's germline CDR1 is LGHDT and CDR2 YNNKEL (reference sequence). The junction had 6 bases not matched to a gene; V was cut back by 4 bases and J by 0 bases. There are 19 residues in the CDR3. The CDR3 is CASSPGTSGRGISYNEQFF. CDR3 nucleotide sequence: TGTGCCAGCAGCCCCGGGACTAGCGGGAGGGGAATCTCCTACAATGAGCAGTTCTTC.

This clonotype was picked up many times. The V gene is TRBV7-2, the J gene TRBJ2-1; TRBD2 aligns across 10 bases. The CDR3 totals 15 residues. J was trimmed by 9 bases and V by 8 bases; bases with no gene match: 13. Germline V gene lookup returns CDR1 SGHTA and CDR2 FQGNSA. In DNA, the CDR3 is TGTGCCAGCCAGGGTCGGCTAGCGGGAGTCACTGAGCAGTTCTTC. Its translation: CASQGRLAGVTEQFF.

This clonotype has a count of ten or more. The CDR3 DNA reads TGTGCCAGCAGTCTAAACCCGAACGGACAGGGCCCCACAGATACGCAGTATTTT. Its protein is CASSLNPNGQGPTDTQYF. The V gene is TRBV28, the J gene TRBJ2-3; 8 bases are a match to TRBD1. Per germline, CDR1 MDHEN and CDR2 SYDVKM. The CDR3 contains 18 residues. Germline trimming cut 5 bases from V and 2 bases from J; bases unmatched to any gene: 15.

This clonotype was observed at least ten times. The rearrangement joins TRBV27 to TRBJ1-5; TRBD1 aligns across 8 bases. Per the germline V gene, CDR1 is MNHEY and CDR2 is SMNVEV (reference sequence). CDR3 length: 16 residues. With V trimmed by 1 base and J by 4 bases, 6 bases remained unmatched. The CDR3 bases are TGTGCCAGCAGTTTATTTTCAGGGGGCTATAATCAGCCCCAGCATTTT. It codes for CASSLFSGGYNQPQHF.

There are a few counts of this clonotype. V and J are TRBV7-3 and TRBJ2-3; TRBD1 matches at 7 bases. CDR1 is SGHTA and CDR2 is FQGTGA in the germline V gene. After removal of 5 bases from V and 1 base from J, the junction contained 6 bases not matched to a gene. The CDR3 runs to 15 residues. CDR3 sequence (DNA): TGTGCCAGCAGCCAATACGGGACAGGCACAGATACGCAGTATTTT. It encodes CASSQYGTGTDTQYF.

This clonotype has ten or more counts. The chain links TRBV29-1 to TRBJ1-2, with TRBD1 matching over 7 bases. V lost 8 bases, J lost 3 bases, and 9 bases stayed unmatched. CDR3 length: 13 residues. Germline CDR1 SQVTM, CDR2 ANQGSEA. The CDR3 is CSIGQETHYGYTF. The DNA of the CDR3 is TGCAGCATAGGACAGGAGACTCACTATGGCTACACCTTC. The entire variable domain, with the rest obtained from reference TRBV29-1 and TRBJ1-2, is as follows: SAVISQKPSRDICQRGTSLTIQCQVDSQVTMMFWYRQQPGQSLTLIATANQGSEATYESGFVIDKFPISRPNLTFSTLTVSNMSPEDSSIYLCSIGQETHYGYTFGSGTRLTVV.

The J gene is TRBJ1-2, the V gene TRBV28; D ambiguous. Trimming shortened V by 1 base and J by 3 bases, and 15 bases separated the two germline ends. CDR1 is MDHEN, CDR2 SYDVKM, per germline. The CDR3 totals 16 residues. CDR3 loop: CASSLYEFGPYYGYTF. CDR3 DNA sequence: TGTGCCAGCAGTTTATATGAGTTCGGACCCTACTATGGCTACACCTTC.

This clonotype was seen repeatedly, ten times or more. This sequence joins TRBV5-1 and TRBJ2-1; no firm D call. The CDR3 is made up of 14 amino acids. V was trimmed by 7 bases and J by 2 bases, leaving 13 bases between them. The germline V gene has CDR1 SGHRS and CDR2 YFSETQ. CDR3 DNA: TGCGCCAGCTCACTATCAGGACCCTACAATGAGCAGTTCTTC. Protein: CASSLSGPYNEQFF. Based on the CDR3 plus reference TRBV5-1 and TRBJ2-1, the full variable domain is KAGVTQTPRYLIKTRGQQVTLSCSPISGHRSVSWYQQTPGQGLQFLFEYFSETQRNKGNFPGRFSGRQFSNSRSEMNVSTLELGDSALYLCASSLSGPYNEQFFGPGTRLTVL.

The chain joins TRBV12-3 or TRBV12-4 to TRBJ2-7, with 11 bases fitting TRBD2. The CDR3 length is 13 residues. V lost 10 bases and J lost 1; bases outside the gene matches: 3. CDR3 protein: CANGTSGSYEQYF. The CDR3 nucleotides read TGTGCCAACGGGACTAGCGGTTCCTACGAGCAGTACTTC.

In this sample, this clonotype turned up a few times. The V and J genes are TRBV28 and TRBJ1-1; possible D gene TRBD1, 6 bases. In germline, CDR1 is MDHEN, CDR2 SYDVKM. Trimming took off 4 bases at V and 0 bases at J, with 15 bases between the two ends. CDR3 size: 16 residues. DNA of the CDR3: TGTGCCAGCAGTTCTCCCAGACAGGCGATGAACACTGAAGCTTTCTTT. It codes for CASSSPRQAMNTEAFF.

About this clonotype itself: A read error may explain this, as a much larger clone is one base away. This chain uses TRBV2 with TRBJ1-5; TRBD1 matches at 7 bases. Germline-derived CDR1 and CDR2 are SNHLY and FYNNEI. The CDR3 loop spans 14 amino acids. The V and J ends lost 1 base and 6 bases, in that order; junction bases with no gene match: 3. In DNA, the CDR3 is TGTGCCAGCAGTGAAGAGGGGGCGGGTCAGCCCCAGCATTTT. Translation gives CASSEEGAGQPQHF.

This clonotype was seen more than once but under ten times. CDR3 DNA sequence: TGTGCCAGCAGTTACGACAGGGGATCTAATGAAAAACTGTTTTTT. It specifies CASSYDRGSNEKLFF. This chain connects TRBV6-6 to TRBJ1-4; 8 bases are shared with TRBD1. Germline V lookup: CDR1 MNHNY, CDR2 SVGAGI (reference sequence). The CDR3 consists of 15 residues. Trimming at V came to 2 bases and at J to 3 bases, leaving 2 bases not matched to a gene.